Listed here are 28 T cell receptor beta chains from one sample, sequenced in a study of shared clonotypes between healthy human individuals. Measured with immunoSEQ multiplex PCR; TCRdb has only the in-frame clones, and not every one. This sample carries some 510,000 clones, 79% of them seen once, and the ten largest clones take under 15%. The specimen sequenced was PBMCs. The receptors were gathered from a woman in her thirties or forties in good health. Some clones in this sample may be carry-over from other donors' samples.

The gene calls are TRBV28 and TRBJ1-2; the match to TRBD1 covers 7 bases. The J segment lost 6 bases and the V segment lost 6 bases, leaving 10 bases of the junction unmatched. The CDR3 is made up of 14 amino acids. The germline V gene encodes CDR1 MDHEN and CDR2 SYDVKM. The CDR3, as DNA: TGTGCCAGCAGCCGCTCCGGGACAGACCATGGCTACACCTTC. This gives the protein CASSRSGTDHGYTF.

CDR3 sequence reads: CASSRDYAPREQYF. CDR3 bases: TGTGCCAGCAGCCGGGACTACGCCCCTCGAGAGCAGTACTTC. V gene TRBV6-1 combines with J gene TRBJ2-7; 7 bases line up with TRBD2. Trimming at V came to 6 bases and at J to 7 bases, leaving 12 bases not matched to a gene. CDR1 and CDR2 from the germline V gene are MNHNS and SASEGT. The CDR3 length is 14 residues.

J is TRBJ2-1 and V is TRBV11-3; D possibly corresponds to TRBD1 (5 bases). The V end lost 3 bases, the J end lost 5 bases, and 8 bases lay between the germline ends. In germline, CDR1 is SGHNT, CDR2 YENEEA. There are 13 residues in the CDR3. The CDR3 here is CASSLGRDNEQFF. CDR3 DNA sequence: TGTGCCAGCAGCTTGGGCAGGGACAATGAGCAGTTCTTC.

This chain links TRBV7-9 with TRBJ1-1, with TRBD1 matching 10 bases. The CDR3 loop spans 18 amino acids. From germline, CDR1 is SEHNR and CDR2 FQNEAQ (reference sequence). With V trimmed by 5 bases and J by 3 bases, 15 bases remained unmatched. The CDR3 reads CASSTRPRDRGWDTEAFF. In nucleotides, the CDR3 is TGTGCCAGCAGCACCCGGCCGAGGGACAGGGGATGGGACACTGAAGCTTTCTTT.

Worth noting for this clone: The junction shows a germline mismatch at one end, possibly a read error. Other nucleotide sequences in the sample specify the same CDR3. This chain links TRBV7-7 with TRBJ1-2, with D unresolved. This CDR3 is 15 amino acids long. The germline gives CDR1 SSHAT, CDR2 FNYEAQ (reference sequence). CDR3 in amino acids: CASSLGRQEFYGYTF. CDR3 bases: TGTGCTAGCAGCCTCGGACGGCAGGAGTTTTATGGCTACACCTTC.

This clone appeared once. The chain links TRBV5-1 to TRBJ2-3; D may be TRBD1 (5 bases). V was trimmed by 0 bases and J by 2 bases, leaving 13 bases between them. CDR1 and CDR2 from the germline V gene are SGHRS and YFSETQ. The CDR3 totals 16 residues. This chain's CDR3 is CASSLDGQTLTDTQYF. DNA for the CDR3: TGCGCCAGCAGCTTGGACGGACAAACACTCACAGATACGCAGTATTTT.

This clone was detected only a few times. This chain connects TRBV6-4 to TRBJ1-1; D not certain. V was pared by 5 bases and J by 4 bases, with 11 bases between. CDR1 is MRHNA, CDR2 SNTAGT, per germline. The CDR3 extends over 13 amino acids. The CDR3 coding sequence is TGTGCCAGCAGTTTAACGGAGAGCACTGAAGCTTTCTTT. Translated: CASSLTESTEAFF.

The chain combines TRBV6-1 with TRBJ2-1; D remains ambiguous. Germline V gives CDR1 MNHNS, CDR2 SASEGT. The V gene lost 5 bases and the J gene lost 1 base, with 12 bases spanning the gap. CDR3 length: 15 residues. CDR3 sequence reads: CASSLKAGSYNEQFF. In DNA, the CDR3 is TGTGCCAGCAGTTTAAAGGCAGGTTCCTACAATGAGCAGTTCTTC.

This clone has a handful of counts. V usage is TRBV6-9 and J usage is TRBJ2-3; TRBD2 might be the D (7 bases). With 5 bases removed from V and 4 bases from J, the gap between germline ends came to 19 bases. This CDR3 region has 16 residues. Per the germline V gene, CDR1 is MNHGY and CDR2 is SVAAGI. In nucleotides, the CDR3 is TGTGCCAGCAGTCCATTACTAGCGAAGGGGGCAGATACGCAGTATTTT. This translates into CASSPLLAKGADTQYF.

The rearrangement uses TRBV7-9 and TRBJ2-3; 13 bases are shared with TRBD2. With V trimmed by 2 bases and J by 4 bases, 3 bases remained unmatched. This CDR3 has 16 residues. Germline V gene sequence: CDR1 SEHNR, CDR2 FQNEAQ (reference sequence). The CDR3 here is CASSLPGLAGPDTQYF. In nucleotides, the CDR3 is TGTGCCAGCAGCTTACCGGGACTAGCGGGACCAGATACGCAGTATTTT.

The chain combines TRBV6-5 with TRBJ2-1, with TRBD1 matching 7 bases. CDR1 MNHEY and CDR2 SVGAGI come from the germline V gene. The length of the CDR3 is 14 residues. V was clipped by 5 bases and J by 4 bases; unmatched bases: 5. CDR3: CASSRTGVYNEQFF. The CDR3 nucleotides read TGTGCCAGCAGTAGGACAGGCGTTTACAATGAGCAGTTCTTC.

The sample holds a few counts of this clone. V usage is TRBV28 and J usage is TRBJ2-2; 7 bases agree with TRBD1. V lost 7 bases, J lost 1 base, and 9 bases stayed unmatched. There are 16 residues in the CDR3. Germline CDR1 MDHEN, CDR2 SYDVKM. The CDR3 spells CASTKGGLLNTGELFF. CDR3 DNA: TGTGCCAGCACCAAAGGGGGCCTCTTGAACACCGGGGAGCTGTTTTTT.

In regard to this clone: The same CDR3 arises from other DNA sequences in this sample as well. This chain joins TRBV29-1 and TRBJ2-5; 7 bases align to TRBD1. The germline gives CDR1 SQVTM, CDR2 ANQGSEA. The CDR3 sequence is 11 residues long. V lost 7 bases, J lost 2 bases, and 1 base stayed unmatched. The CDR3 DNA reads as TGCAGCGGGGGACAGCAAGAGACCCAGTACTTC. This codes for CSGGQQETQYF.

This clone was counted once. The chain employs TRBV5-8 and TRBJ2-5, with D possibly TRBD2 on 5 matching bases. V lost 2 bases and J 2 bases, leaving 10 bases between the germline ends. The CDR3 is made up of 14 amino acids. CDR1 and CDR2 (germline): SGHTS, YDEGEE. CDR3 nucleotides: TGTGCCAGCAGCTTTGGTGACTATCAAGAGACCCAGTACTTC. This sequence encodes CASSFGDYQETQYF.

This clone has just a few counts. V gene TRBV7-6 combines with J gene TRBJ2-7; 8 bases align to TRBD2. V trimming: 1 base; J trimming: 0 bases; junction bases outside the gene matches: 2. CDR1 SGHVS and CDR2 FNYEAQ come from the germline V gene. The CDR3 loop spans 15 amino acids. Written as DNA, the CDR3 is TGTGCCAGCAGCTTAGGCGGGAGGAGCTCCTACGAGCAGTACTTC. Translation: CASSLGGRSSYEQYF.

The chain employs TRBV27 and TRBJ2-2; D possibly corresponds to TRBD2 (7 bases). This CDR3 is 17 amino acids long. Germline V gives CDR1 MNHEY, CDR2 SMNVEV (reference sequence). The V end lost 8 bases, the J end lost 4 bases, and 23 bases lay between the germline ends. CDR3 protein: CASPPPLLADSTGELFF. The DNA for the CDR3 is TGTGCCAGCCCCCCTCCCTTGCTAGCGGACAGCACCGGGGAGCTGTTTTTT.

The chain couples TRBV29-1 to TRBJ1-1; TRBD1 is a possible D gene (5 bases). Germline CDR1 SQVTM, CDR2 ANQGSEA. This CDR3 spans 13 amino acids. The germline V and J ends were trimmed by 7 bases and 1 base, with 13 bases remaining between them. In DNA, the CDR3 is TGCAGCGCCAAACAGGACCCGAACACTGAAGCTTTCTTT. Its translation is CSAKQDPNTEAFF.

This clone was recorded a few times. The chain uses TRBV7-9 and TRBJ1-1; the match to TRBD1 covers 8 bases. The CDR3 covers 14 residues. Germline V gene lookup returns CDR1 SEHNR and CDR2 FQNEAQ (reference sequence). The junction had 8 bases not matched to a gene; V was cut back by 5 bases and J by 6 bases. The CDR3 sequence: CASSLSGQGAEAFF. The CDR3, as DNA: TGTGCCAGCAGCCTTTCCGGACAGGGCGCTGAAGCTTTCTTT. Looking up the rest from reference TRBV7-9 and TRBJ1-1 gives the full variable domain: DTGVSQNPRHKITKRGQNVTFRCDPISEHNRLYWYRQTLGQGPEFLTYFQNEAQLEKSRLLSDRFSAERPKGSFSTLEIQRTEQGDSAMYLCASSLSGQGAEAFFGQGTRLTVV.

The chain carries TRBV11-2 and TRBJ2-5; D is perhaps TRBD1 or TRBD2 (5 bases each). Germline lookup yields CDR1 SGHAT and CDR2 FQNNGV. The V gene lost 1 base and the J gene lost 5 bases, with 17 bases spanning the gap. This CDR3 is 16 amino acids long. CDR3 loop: CASSLAVSGGSETQYF. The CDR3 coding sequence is TGTGCCAGCAGCTTAGCCGTTTCTGGGGGTTCGGAGACCCAGTACTTC.

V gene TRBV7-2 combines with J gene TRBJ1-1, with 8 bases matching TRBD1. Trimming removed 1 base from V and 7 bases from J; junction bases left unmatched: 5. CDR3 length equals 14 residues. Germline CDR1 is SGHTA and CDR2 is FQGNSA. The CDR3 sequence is CASSLGTGSGEAFF. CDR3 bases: TGTGCCAGCAGCTTAGGGACAGGGAGTGGTGAAGCTTTCTTT. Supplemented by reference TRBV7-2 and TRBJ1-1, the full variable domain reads GAGVSQSPSNKVTEKGKDVELRCDPISGHTALYWYRQSLGQGLEFLIYFQGNSAPDKSGLPSDRFSAERTGGSVSTLTIQRTQQEDSAVYLCASSLGTGSGEAFFGQGTRLTVV.

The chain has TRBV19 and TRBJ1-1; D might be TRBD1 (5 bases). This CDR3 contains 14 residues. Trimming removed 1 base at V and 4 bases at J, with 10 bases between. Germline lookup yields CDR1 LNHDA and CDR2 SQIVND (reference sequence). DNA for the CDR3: TGTGCCAGTAGTATAGGACAGCTCCCCACTGAAGCTTTCTTT. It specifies CASSIGQLPTEAFF.

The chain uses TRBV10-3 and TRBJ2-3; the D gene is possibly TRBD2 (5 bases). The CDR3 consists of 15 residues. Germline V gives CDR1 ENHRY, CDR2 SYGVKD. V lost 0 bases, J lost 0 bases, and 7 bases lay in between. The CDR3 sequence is CAISESGGSTDTQYF. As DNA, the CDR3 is TGTGCCATCAGTGAGTCGGGCGGGAGCACAGATACGCAGTATTTT.

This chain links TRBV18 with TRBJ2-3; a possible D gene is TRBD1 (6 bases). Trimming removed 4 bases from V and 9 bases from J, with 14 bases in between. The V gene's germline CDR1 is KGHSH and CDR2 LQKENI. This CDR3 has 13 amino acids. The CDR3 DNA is TGTGCCAGCTCACAGGACAGCGCTCGAACGCAGTATTTT. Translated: CASSQDSARTQYF.

CDR3 region: CASSPGPSYGYTF. The CDR3 DNA is TGTGCCAGCAGCCCGGGACCGAGCTATGGCTACACCTTC. The chain has TRBV4-2 and TRBJ1-2, with D perhaps matching TRBD1 (5 bases). There are 13 residues in the CDR3. Germline-derived CDR1 and CDR2 are LGHNA and YNFKEQ. Trimming took off 4 bases at V and 4 bases at J, with 10 bases between the two ends.

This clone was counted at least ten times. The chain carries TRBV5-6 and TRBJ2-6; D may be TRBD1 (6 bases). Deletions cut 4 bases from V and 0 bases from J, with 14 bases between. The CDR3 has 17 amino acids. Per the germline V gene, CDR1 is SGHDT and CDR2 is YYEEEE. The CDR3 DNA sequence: TGTGCCAGCAGCCCGGGACACCTAAGCTCTGGGGCCAACGTCCTGACTTTC. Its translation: CASSPGHLSSGANVLTF.

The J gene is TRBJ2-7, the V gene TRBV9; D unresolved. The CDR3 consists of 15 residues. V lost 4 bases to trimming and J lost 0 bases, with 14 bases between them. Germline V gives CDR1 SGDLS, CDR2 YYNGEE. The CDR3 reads CASSHAATASYEQYF. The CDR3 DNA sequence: TGTGCCAGCAGCCACGCCGCCACAGCCTCCTACGAGCAGTACTTC.

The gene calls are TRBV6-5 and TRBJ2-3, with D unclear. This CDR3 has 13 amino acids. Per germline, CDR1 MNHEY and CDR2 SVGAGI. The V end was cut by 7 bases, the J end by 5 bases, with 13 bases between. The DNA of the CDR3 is TGTGCCAGCAAATCGCTCCCCGTAGATACGCAGTATTTT. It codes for CASKSLPVDTQYF.

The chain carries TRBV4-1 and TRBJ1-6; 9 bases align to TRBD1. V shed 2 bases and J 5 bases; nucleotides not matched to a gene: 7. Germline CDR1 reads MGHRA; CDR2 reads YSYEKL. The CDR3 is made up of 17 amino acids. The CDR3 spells CASSQRDRVINNSPLHF. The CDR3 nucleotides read TGCGCCAGCAGCCAACGGGACAGGGTTATTAATAATTCACCCCTCCACTTT.